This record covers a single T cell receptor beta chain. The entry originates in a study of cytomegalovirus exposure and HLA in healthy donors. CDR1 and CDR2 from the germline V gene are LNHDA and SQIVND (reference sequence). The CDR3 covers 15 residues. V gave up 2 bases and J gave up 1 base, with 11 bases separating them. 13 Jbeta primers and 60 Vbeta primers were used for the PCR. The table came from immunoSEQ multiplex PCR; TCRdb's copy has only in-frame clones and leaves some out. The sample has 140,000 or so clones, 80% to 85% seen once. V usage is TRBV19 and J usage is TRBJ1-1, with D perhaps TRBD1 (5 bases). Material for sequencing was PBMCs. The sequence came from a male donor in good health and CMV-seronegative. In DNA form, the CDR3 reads TGTGCCAGTAGTATATGGACATACACGAACACTGAAGCTTTCTTT. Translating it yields CASSIWTYTNTEAFF. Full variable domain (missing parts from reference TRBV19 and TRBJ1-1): DGGITQSPKYLFRKEGQNVTLSCEQNLNHDAMYWYRQDPGQGLRLIYYSQIVNDFQKGDIAEGYSVSREKKESFPLTVTSAQKNPTAFYLCASSIWTYTNTEAFFGQGTRLTVV.